Each of the 29 T cell receptor beta chains below was sequenced from the same sample in a study of CD8 T cells in ankylosing spondylitis. Whole-study results and caveats: Fewer than ten highly homologous variants made up a TCR beta motif, and this motif appeared characteristic of ankylosing spondylitis blood.

TCRdb recomputed calls from the 5' RACE reads with MiXCR, one row per CDR3 protein. The sample carries 700,000 to 850,000 distinct CDR3 sequences, 10% to 15% recorded once. These TCRs are of unknown antigen specificity. Sequences were obtained from blood, either unsorted or a sorted T cell fraction (not recorded which). The receptors come from a male donor with ankylosing spondylitis.

The chain combines TRBV7-2 with TRBJ1-6; D ambiguous. CDR1 is SGHTA, CDR2 FQGNSA, per germline. The CDR3 contains 15 residues. The V and J ends lost 5 bases and 10 bases respectively, with 18 bases between them. The CDR3 nucleotides are TGTGCCAGCAGCCCAGAGGTGAACCCGGGGTCACCCCTCCACTTT. This sequence encodes CASSPEVNPGSPLHF.

This rearrangement joins TRBV12-3 or TRBV12-4 to TRBJ2-6, with 9 bases fitting TRBD1. The CDR3 spans 15 residues. Unmatched junction bases numbered 4, after V lost 6 bases and J lost 4 bases. CDR3 amino acids: CASRQGAAGANVLTF. DNA for the CDR3: TGTGCCAGCAGACAGGGGGCAGCGGGGGCCAACGTCCTGACTTTC.

This clonotype was seen at least ten times. The chain combines TRBV7-2 with TRBJ1-2, with 8 bases that match TRBD1. Germline V lookup: CDR1 SGHTA, CDR2 FQGNSA. The CDR3 runs 15 residues. With V trimmed by 5 bases and J by 2 bases, 7 bases remained unmatched. The CDR3 region is CASSQNRGGNYGYTF. CDR3 DNA: TGTGCCAGCAGCCAGAACAGGGGGGGGAACTATGGCTACACCTTC.

This clonotype was counted many times. The chain is built from TRBV5-1 and TRBJ2-1, with 7 bases fitting TRBD1. Germline V lookup: CDR1 SGHRS, CDR2 YFSETQ. The CDR3 totals 13 residues. V shed 0 bases, J shed 9 bases, and the junction held 3 bases outside the gene matches. This CDR3 is CASSLGQGVEQFF. For the CDR3, the DNA is TGCGCCAGCAGCTTGGGACAGGGAGTTGAGCAGTTCTTC.

For this clonotype: An end of the junction does not agree with germline; a read error may underlie this. The chain is built from TRBV20-1 and TRBJ1-5; no reliable D call. The CDR3 length is 17 residues. Looked up from germline, CDR1 is DFQATT and CDR2 is SNEGSKA (reference sequence). The DNA of the CDR3 is TGCTGTGCTAGAAATTGGCGGAGTAGGGATAGCAATCAGCCCCAGCATTTT. It is translated as CCARNWRSRDSNQPQHF.

This clonotype was found a few times. The J gene is TRBJ2-7, the V gene TRBV5-7; TRBD1 might be the D (6 bases). TRBV5-7 belongs to the ORF category, with a function that is uncertain. The V gene lost 2 bases and the J gene lost 6 bases, with 18 bases spanning the gap. This CDR3 is built from 15 residues. The CDR3 region has the DNA TGTGCCAGCAGCTTCTCTCACAGGGTCCTGGGCGAGCAGTACTTC. Amino acids: CASSFSHRVLGEQYF.

In this sample, this clonotype turned up a few times. Here the CDR3 reads CASSLTGALRQPQHF. CDR3 bases: TGTGCCAGCAGTTTGACAGGGGCGCTCAGACAGCCCCAGCATTTT. The chain carries TRBV7-2 and TRBJ1-5; TRBD1 agrees at 8 bases. The CDR3 has 15 residues. Germline V gives CDR1 SGHTA, CDR2 FQGNSA. Trimming took 6 bases from V and 7 from J; bases not matched to a gene: 11.

V gene TRBV5-1 combines with J gene TRBJ1-1; D perhaps matches TRBD1 (5 bases). V dropped 0 bases and J dropped 9 bases, with 15 bases sitting between them. From germline, CDR1 is SGHRS and CDR2 YFSETQ. The length of the CDR3 is 14 residues. CDR3 sequence: CASSLVGGAGKAFF. The CDR3 DNA sequence: TGCGCCAGCAGCTTGGTAGGAGGGGCAGGGAAAGCTTTCTTT.

This clonotype occurred a few times. V gene TRBV6-1 combines with J gene TRBJ1-2; tentatively, D is TRBD1 (5 bases). The CDR3 covers 13 residues. Germline lookup yields CDR1 MNHNS and CDR2 SASEGT. V lost 6 bases, J lost 3 bases, and 11 bases lay in between. The CDR3, as DNA: TGTGCCAGCAGGAGGGACGGAGACTATGGCTACACCTTC. It specifies CASRRDGDYGYTF.

The chain carries TRBV2 and TRBJ2-7; D is perhaps TRBD2 (7 bases). Per germline, CDR1 SNHLY and CDR2 FYNNEI. The CDR3 is made up of 13 amino acids. The ends were cut back, 6 bases at V and 6 bases at J, with 15 bases in the middle. The CDR3 region is CASRTLGGGEQYF. The CDR3 region has the DNA TGTGCCAGCAGGACCCTGGGAGGGGGCGAGCAGTACTTC.

This clonotype was detected ten times or more. The chain employs TRBV20-1 and TRBJ2-7; D not certain. V lost 5 bases and J lost 3, with 8 bases in between. The germline V gene encodes CDR1 DFQATT and CDR2 SNEGSKA (reference sequence). This CDR3 is built from 11 residues. As DNA, the CDR3 is TGCAGTGCTCTAAGGAGCTACGAGCAGTACTTC. Translation: CSALRSYEQYF.

The rearrangement uses TRBV9 and TRBJ2-3, with 13 nucleotides matching TRBD2. The germline V gene encodes CDR1 SGDLS and CDR2 YYNGEE. This CDR3 spans 18 amino acids. After removal of 0 bases from V and 2 bases from J, the junction contained 6 bases not matched to a gene. CDR3 amino acids: CASSVERTSGGDTDTQYF. DNA for the CDR3: TGTGCCAGCAGCGTAGAGAGGACTAGCGGGGGAGACACAGATACGCAGTATTTT. Full variable domain (rest looked up from reference TRBV9 and TRBJ2-3): DSGVTQTPKHLITATGQRVTLRCSPRSGDLSVYWYQQSLDQGLQFLIQYYNGEERAKGNILERFSAQQFPDLHSELNLSSLELGDSALYFCASSVERTSGGDTDTQYFGPGTRLTVL.

This clonotype appeared many times. The chain combines TRBV18 with TRBJ2-1; 8 bases are a match to TRBD1. The CDR3 extends over 14 amino acids. Germline CDR1 is KGHSH and CDR2 is LQKENI. Losses at the gene ends were 4 bases for V and 6 bases for J; bases not matched to a gene: 5. CDR3 nucleotide sequence: TGTGCCAGCTCACTTTGGACAGGGTCCAATGAGCAGTTCTTC. Translation gives CASSLWTGSNEQFF.

This clonotype was seen at least ten times. The genes are TRBV7-9 and TRBJ1-4, with 7 positions matching TRBD1. Trimming at V came to 5 bases and at J to 2 bases, leaving 2 bases not matched to a gene. Germline lookup yields CDR1 SEHNR and CDR2 FQNEAQ (reference sequence). The CDR3 contains 14 residues. For the CDR3, the DNA is TGTGCCAGCAGCCCGGGACAGACTAATGAAAAACTGTTTTTT. Its translation: CASSPGQTNEKLFF.

The CDR3: CSARDLGTTDTQYF. The CDR3 DNA is TGCAGTGCTAGAGATTTGGGGACCACAGATACGCAGTATTTT. The chain joins TRBV20-1 to TRBJ2-3; D possibly uses TRBD1 or TRBD2 (5 bases each). The V and J ends lost 0 bases and 2 bases respectively, with 9 bases between them. In germline, CDR1 is DFQATT, CDR2 SNEGSKA (reference sequence). The CDR3 is 14 residues long.

The genes are TRBV18 and TRBJ2-5, with D perhaps TRBD1 (6 bases). Germline V lookup: CDR1 KGHSH, CDR2 LQKENI. V dropped 1 base and J dropped 1 base, with 10 bases sitting between them. The CDR3 is 15 residues long. The CDR3 sequence is CASSPQQGFQETQYF. The CDR3 nucleotides are TGTGCCAGCTCACCACAACAGGGATTCCAAGAGACCCAGTACTTC.

The CDR3 sequence: CSASGGSGELFF. The CDR3 region has the DNA TGCAGTGCTTCGGGGGGCTCAGGGGAGCTGTTTTTT. The chain is built from TRBV20-1 and TRBJ2-2; tentatively, D is TRBD2 (7 bases). V lost 5 bases and J lost 8, with 12 bases in between. This CDR3 region has 12 residues. Per germline, CDR1 DFQATT and CDR2 SNEGSKA (reference sequence).

This clonotype has only a few counts. V gene TRBV4-3 combines with J gene TRBJ2-1; a possible D gene is TRBD2 (5 bases). Trimming took off 2 bases at V and 2 bases at J, with 7 bases between the two ends. Per germline, CDR1 LGHNA and CDR2 YSLEER. The CDR3 contains 14 residues. The CDR3 loop is CASSQTRTYNEQFF. Written as DNA, the CDR3 is TGCGCCAGCAGCCAAACTAGGACCTACAATGAGCAGTTCTTC.

The chain joins TRBV5-1 to TRBJ2-4, with 11 positions matching TRBD2. Germline loops: CDR1 SGHRS, CDR2 YFSETQ. J was trimmed by 8 bases and V by 4 bases; bases with no gene match: 5. This CDR3 region has 14 residues. In nucleotides, the CDR3 is TGCGCCAGCAGCACAACTAGCGGGAGCCACATTCAGTACTTC. Translating it yields CASSTTSGSHIQYF.

This clonotype was picked up a small number of times. This chain joins TRBV20-1 and TRBJ1-5; D gene unclear. This CDR3 has 13 amino acids. In germline, CDR1 is DFQATT, CDR2 SNEGSKA (reference sequence). V shed 3 bases and J shed 3 bases, with 9 bases lying between them. CDR3 in amino acids: CSASRSDNQPQHF. DNA of the CDR3: TGCAGTGCTAGTAGGTCGGACAATCAGCCCCAGCATTTT.

This clonotype was observed a few times. The gene calls are TRBV4-2 and TRBJ2-7; D uncertain. V was cut by 0 bases and J by 1 base, with 10 bases left in between. The CDR3 loop spans 15 amino acids. Germline CDR1 LGHNA, CDR2 YNFKEQ. The CDR3 here is CASSQDQAQSYEQYF. The DNA for the CDR3 is TGTGCCAGCAGCCAAGATCAAGCCCAGTCCTACGAGCAGTACTTC.

J is TRBJ2-3 and V is TRBV20-1; 8 nucleotides align to TRBD1. The CDR3 has 14 residues. CDR1 and CDR2 (germline): DFQATT, SNEGSKA (reference sequence). The J segment lost 1 base and the V segment lost 6 bases, leaving 6 bases of the junction unmatched. The CDR3 is CSALTGVGTDTQYF. CDR3 nucleotide sequence: TGCAGTGCCCTGACAGGGGTGGGCACAGATACGCAGTATTTT.

This clonotype appeared a few times. V and J are TRBV20-1 and TRBJ2-1; 8 bases line up with TRBD2. The CDR3 length is 14 residues. Losses at the gene ends were 2 bases for V and 10 bases for J; bases not matched to a gene: 10. The germline CDR1 and CDR2 sequences are DFQATT and SNEGSKA (reference sequence). This CDR3 reads CSARQRERGDEQFF. CDR3 in DNA: TGCAGTGCTAGACAGCGGGAGAGGGGCGACGAGCAGTTCTTC.

The chain recombines TRBV10-3 with TRBJ1-4, with D hard to call. The CDR3 loop spans 13 amino acids. V dropped 10 bases and J dropped 6 bases, with 15 bases sitting between them. Germline CDR1 is ENHRY and CDR2 is SYGVKD. Written as DNA, the CDR3 is TGTGCCACCCGACGGTCCGAAGATGAAAAACTGTTTTTT. Its protein is CATRRSEDEKLFF.

In this sample, this clonotype turned up many times. The chain joins TRBV5-1 to TRBJ1-4; D not resolved. V was shortened by 0 bases and J by 7 bases, with 7 bases between the two germline ends. The germline V gene encodes CDR1 SGHRS and CDR2 YFSETQ. The CDR3 covers 13 residues. The CDR3 DNA follows: TGCGCCAGCAGCTTGGAAGGTAGTGAAAAACTGTTTTTT. Translation: CASSLEGSEKLFF.

In its sample, this clonotype was seen a few times. This chain joins TRBV20-1 and TRBJ2-2; D may match TRBD1 or TRBD2 (5 bases each). V was shortened by 3 bases and J by 4 bases, with 15 bases between the two germline ends. Germline-derived CDR1 and CDR2 are DFQATT and SNEGSKA (reference sequence). The CDR3 is made up of 15 amino acids. This chain's CDR3 is CSARGGARGTGELFF. The CDR3 coding sequence is TGCAGTGCTAGGGGTGGGGCTCGGGGCACCGGGGAGCTGTTTTTT.

There are a few counts of this clonotype. CDR3 loop: CASSFGLPAGELFF. The CDR3 coding sequence is TGTGCCAGCAGTTTCGGGCTTCCAGCCGGGGAGCTGTTTTTT. The J gene is TRBJ2-2, the V gene TRBV12-3 or TRBV12-4; D gene uncertain. The V gene lost 3 bases and the J gene lost 6 bases, with 11 bases spanning the gap. This CDR3 is 14 amino acids long.

The chain links TRBV6-1 to TRBJ2-7, with 12 bases aligning to TRBD2. Germline V gene lookup returns CDR1 MNHNS and CDR2 SASEGT. V shed 7 bases and J 5 bases; nucleotides not matched to a gene: 9. The CDR3 spans 15 residues. Here the CDR3 DNA reads TGTGCCAGCAACAGACTAGCGGGGGATTTCAACGAGCAGTACTTC. As protein: CASNRLAGDFNEQYF.

V gene TRBV5-4 combines with J gene TRBJ2-5, with D maybe TRBD2 (6 bases). Trimming shortened V by 4 bases and J by 6 bases, and 13 bases separated the two germline ends. The germline V gene encodes CDR1 SGHNT and CDR2 YYREEE (reference sequence). The CDR3 consists of 13 residues. CDR3 amino acids: CASSETSTKTQYF. CDR3 coding DNA: TGTGCCAGCAGCGAGACTAGTACGAAGACCCAGTACTTC.